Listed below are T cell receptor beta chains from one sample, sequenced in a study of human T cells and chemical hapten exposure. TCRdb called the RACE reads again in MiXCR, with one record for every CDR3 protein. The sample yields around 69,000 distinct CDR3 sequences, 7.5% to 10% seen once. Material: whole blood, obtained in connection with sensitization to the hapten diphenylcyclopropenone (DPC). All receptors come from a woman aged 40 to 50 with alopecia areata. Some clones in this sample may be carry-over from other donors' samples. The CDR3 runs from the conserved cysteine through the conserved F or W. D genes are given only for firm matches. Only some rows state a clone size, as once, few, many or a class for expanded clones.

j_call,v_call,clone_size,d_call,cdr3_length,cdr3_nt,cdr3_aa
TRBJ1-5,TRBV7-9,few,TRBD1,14,TGTGCCAGCAGTCTTAATTCCCAGGGGGAGCCCCAGCATTTT,CASSLNSQGEPQHF
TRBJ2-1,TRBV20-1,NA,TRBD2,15,TGCAGTGCAGTACTAGCGGGGGTCTCCTACAATGAGCAGTTCTTC,CSAVLAGVSYNEQFF
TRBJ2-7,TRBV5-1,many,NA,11,TGCGCCAGCAGCGTAGCCTACGAGCAGTACTTC,CASSVAYEQYF
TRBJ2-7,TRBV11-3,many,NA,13,TGTGCCAGCAGCCCGGGGTCGGCGGACGAGCAGTACTTC,CASSPGSADEQYF
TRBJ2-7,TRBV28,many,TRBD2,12,TGTGCCACCCTGGGGGGGGACTACGAGCAGTACTTC,CATLGGDYEQYF
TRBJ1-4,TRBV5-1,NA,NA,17,TGCGCCAGCAGCTTGGTGAGGGACACAGGGACAAGTGAAAAACTGTTTTTT,CASSLVRDTGTSEKLFF
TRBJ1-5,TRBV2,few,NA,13,TGTGCCAGCAGTTCAAGCCCCAATCAGCCCCAGCATTTT,CASSSSPNQPQHF
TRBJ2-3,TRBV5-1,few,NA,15,TGCGCCAGCAGCTTGTCCGGGGTGAGCACAGATACGCAGTATTTT,CASSLSGVSTDTQYF
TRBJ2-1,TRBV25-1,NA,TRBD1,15,TGTGCCAGCAGTGGAGGGGGCGGTTCCTACAATGAGCAGTTCTTC,CASSGGGGSYNEQFF
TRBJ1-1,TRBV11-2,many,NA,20,TGTGCCAGCGGCCAGACTCCATACCGGCGGGCCCAAGGATTAAACACTGAAGCTTTCTTT,CASGQTPYRRAQGLNTEAFF
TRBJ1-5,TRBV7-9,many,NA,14,TGTGCCAGCAGCTTATCATGGGGGGATCAGCCCCAGCATTTT,CASSLSWGDQPQHF
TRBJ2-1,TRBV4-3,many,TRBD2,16,TGCGCCAGCAGCCAAGATCTGGGGGGGTCCTACAATGAGCAGTTCTTC,CASSQDLGGSYNEQFF
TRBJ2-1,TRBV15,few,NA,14,TGTGCCACCAGCCTTAATCCCCTATACAATGAGCAGTTCTTC,CATSLNPLYNEQFF
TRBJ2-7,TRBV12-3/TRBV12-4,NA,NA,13,TGTGCCAGCAGGATGGCAGGGCCCTACGAGCAGTACTTC,CASRMAGPYEQYF
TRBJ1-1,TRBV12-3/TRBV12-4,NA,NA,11,TGTGCCAGCAGTGGGGTGCCTGAAGCTTTCTTT,CASSGVPEAFF
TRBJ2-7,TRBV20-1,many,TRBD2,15,TGCAGTGCTGGGGCGAGGAAGCGGGATTTCTACGAGCAGTACTTC,CSAGARKRDFYEQYF
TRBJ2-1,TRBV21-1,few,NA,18,TGTGCCAGCAGCAAAGAAACGAAAGTGGGAGGGAACTACAATGAGCAGTTCTTC,CASSKETKVGGNYNEQFF
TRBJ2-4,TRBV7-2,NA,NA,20,TGTGCCAGCAGCTTAGATCCCCCCTTTTACGGGGGGCTCGCCAAAAACATTCAGTACTTC,CASSLDPPFYGGLAKNIQYF
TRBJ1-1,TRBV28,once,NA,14,TGTGCCAGCAGTCGGTCCCGTAAGAACACTGAAGCTTTCTTT,CASSRSRKNTEAFF
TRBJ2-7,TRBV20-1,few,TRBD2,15,TGCAGTGCTATTGCCCGCGGGGGATCGGCCTACGAGCAGTACTTC,CSAIARGGSAYEQYF
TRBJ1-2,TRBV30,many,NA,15,TGTGCCTGGAGTGTAAAGGGTAGGGGCCTCTATGGCTACACCTTC,CAWSVKGRGLYGYTF
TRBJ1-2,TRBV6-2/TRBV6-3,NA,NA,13,TGTGCCAGCAGTTCTTACATGGACTATGGCTACACCTTC,CASSSYMDYGYTF
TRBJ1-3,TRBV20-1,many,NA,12,TGCAGTGCCCCCAGCCCTGGAAACACCATATATTTT,CSAPSPGNTIYF
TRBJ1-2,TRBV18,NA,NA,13,TGTGCCAGCTCAAGGACAGAGAGCTATGGCTACACCTTC,CASSRTESYGYTF
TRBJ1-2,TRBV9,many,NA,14,TGTGCCAGCAGCGTAGGAGGAGGGTTCTATGGCTACACCTTC,CASSVGGGFYGYTF
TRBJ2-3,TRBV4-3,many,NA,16,TGCGCCAGCAGCCAAGAATATAGGCAGGGAGCAGATACGCAGTATTTT,CASSQEYRQGADTQYF
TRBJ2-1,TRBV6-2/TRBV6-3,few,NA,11,TGTGCCAGCAGTTACTTACGCGAGCAGTTCTTC,CASSYLREQFF
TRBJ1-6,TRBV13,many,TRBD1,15,TGTGCCAGCAGCTTAGGCCCGGACAGGGGTTCACCCCTCCACTTT,CASSLGPDRGSPLHF
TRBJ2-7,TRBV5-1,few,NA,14,TGCGCCAGCAGCGAACAGGGTGATGCTTACGAGCAGTACTTC,CASSEQGDAYEQYF
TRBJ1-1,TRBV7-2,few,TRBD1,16,TGTGCCAGCAGCCCAGGACAGGGGCGAGGGAGCACTGAAGCTTTCTTT,CASSPGQGRGSTEAFF
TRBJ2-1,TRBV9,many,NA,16,TGTGCCAGCAGCGTAGTCGCGGGTAGCTCCTACAATGAGCAGTTCTTC,CASSVVAGSSYNEQFF
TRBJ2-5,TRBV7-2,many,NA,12,TGTGCCACCTCACCCCTTACCGAGACCCAGTACTTC,CATSPLTETQYF
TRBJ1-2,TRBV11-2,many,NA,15,TGTGCCAGCAGCTTTGCGGGACGGGACCACTATGGCTACACCTTC,CASSFAGRDHYGYTF
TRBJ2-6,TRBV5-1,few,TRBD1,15,TGCGCCAGCAGCGCACAGGGGTCTGGGGCCAACGTCCTGACTTTC,CASSAQGSGANVLTF
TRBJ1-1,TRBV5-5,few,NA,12,TGTGCCAGCACCCTTATGGGGACTGAAGCTTTCTTT,CASTLMGTEAFF
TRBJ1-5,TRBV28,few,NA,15,TGTGCCAGCAGTTTCCGTGGATGGGGCAATCAGCCCCAGCATTTT,CASSFRGWGNQPQHF
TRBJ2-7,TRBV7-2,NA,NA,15,TGTGCCAGCAGCCCAATGGGACTCAGCTCCTACGAGCAGTACTTC,CASSPMGLSSYEQYF
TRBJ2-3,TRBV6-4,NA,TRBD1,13,TGTGCCAGCAGTGCCGACAGGGGGGATACGCAGTATTTT,CASSADRGDTQYF
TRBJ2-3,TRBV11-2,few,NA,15,TGTGCCAGCAGCCCTACTAGCTTGAGCACAGATACGCAGTATTTT,CASSPTSLSTDTQYF
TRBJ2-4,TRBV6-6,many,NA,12,TGTGCCAGCAGACAAGTACAGGGTTTTCAGTACTTC,CASRQVQGFQYF
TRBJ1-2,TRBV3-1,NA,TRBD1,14,TGTGCCAGCAGCCCCCGGGACAGGGGGGCTGGCTACACCTTC,CASSPRDRGAGYTF
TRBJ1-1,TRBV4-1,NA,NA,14,TGCGCCAGCAGCCAGGAGGGTATCATCACTGAAGCTTTCTTT,CASSQEGIITEAFF
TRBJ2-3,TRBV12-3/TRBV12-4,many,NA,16,TGTGCCAGCAGTTCGTCCAGGGGTGTTGGCACAGATACGCAGTATTTT,CASSSSRGVGTDTQYF
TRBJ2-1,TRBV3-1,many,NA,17,TGTGCCAGCAGCCAACTTGCCGGCAGGGGTTATTACAATGAGCAGTTCTTC,CASSQLAGRGYYNEQFF